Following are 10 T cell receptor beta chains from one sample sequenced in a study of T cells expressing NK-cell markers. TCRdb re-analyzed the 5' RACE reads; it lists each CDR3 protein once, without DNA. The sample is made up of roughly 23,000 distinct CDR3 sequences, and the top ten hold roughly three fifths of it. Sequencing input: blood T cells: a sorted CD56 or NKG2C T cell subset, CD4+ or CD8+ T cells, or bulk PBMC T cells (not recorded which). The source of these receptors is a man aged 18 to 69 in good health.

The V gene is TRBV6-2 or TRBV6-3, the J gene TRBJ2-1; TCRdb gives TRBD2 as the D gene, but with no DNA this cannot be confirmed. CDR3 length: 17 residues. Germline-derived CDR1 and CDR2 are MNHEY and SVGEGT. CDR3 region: CASSPPGLAGGRNEQFF.

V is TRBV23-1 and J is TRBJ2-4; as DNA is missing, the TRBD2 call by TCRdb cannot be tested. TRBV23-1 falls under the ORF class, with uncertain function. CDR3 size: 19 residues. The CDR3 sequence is CAAVSPGLAGGGVKNIQYF.

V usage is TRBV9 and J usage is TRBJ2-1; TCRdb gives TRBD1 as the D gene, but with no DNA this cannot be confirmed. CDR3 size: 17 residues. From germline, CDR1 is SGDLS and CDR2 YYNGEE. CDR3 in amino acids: CASSASGIRRGGNEQFF.

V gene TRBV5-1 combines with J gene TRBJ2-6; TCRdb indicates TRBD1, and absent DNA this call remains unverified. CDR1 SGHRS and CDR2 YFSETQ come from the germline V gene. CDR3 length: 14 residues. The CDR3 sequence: CASGEGAGANVLTF. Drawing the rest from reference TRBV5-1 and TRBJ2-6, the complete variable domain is KAGVTQTPRYLIKTRGQQVTLSCSPISGHRSVSWYQQTPGQGLQFLFEYFSETQRNKGNFPGRFSGRQFSNSRSEMNVSTLELGDSALYLCASGEGAGANVLTFGAGSRLTVL.

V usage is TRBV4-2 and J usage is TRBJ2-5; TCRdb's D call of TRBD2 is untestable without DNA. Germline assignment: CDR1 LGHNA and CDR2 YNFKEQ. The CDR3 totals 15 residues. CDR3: CASSQVGGSQETQYF.

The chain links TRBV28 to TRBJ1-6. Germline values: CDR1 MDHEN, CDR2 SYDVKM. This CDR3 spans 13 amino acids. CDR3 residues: CASTHSYNSPLHF.

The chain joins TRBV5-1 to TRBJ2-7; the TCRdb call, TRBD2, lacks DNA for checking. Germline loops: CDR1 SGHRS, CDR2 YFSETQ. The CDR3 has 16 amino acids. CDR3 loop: CASSLSPAENSYEQYF.

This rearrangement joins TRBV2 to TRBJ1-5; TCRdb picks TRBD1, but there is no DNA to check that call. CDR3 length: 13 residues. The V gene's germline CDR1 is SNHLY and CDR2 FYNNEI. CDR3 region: CASRGGRNQPQHF.

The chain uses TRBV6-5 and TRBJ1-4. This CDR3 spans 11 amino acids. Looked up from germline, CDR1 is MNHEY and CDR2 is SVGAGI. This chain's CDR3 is CASSYGEKLFF.

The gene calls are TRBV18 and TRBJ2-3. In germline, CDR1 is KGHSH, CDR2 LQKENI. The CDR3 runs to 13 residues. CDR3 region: CASSPNPRDTQYF.